This T cell receptor beta chain was documented in a study of control samples from healthy donors and cancer patients. Repertoires were generated with immunoSEQ multiplex PCR, while TCRdb's copy carries only in-frame clones and drops some. In the table there are about 94,000 clones, around nine tenths of which are singletons. This CDR3 contains 13 residues. V lost 5 bases to trimming and J lost 8 bases, with 14 bases between them. Germline loops: CDR1 SGHAT, CDR2 FQDESV (reference sequence). The chain is built from TRBV11-1 and TRBJ2-3; D ambiguous. The sequence came from a woman aged 18-35 years in good health. The specimen sequenced was blood. The CDR3 spells CASSPSELGTQYF. In DNA, the CDR3 is TGTGCCAGCAGCCCTTCCGAGTTGGGTACGCAGTATTTT.